Sequencing of this T cell receptor beta chain was carried out in a study of regulatory T cells in long-lasting Graves disease. The V gene's germline CDR1 is MDHEN and CDR2 SYDVKM. The CDR3 runs 12 residues. Trimming took 3 bases from V and 2 from J, leaving 5 bases between them. The sample's time point: persistent/refractory GD, antithyroid drugs over 5 years with positive TRAb. Making the TCR library involved RNA that had been extracted from PBMCs. With iRepertoire HTBI primers and Arm-PCR of CDR3 regions, TCR beta libraries were built. TCRdb passed the multiplex PCR reads through MiXCR, listing each CDR3 protein once. The table includes hundreds of thousands of distinct CDR3 sequences, around 20% detected once. Study-wide findings and caveats: Persistent cases favored TRBV28, TRBJ1-2 and TRBJ2-5. Owing to a sample size that was small, accuracy may have been reduced.

This clonotype was observed many times. The target antigen is unknown. This clonotype was sampled from a female donor with Graves disease. Sequences were derived from peripheral blood mononuclear cells (PBMCs), sampled when the disease was refractory, from a patient treated with antithyroid drugs. V and J are TRBV28 and TRBJ2-7; D uncertain. The DNA for the CDR3 is TGTGCCAGCAGTTTTGAGCCCTACGAGCAGTACTTC. It specifies CASSFEPYEQYF.